The present T cell receptor beta chain was sequenced within a study of CD8 T cells in ankylosing spondylitis. General observations from the study: Researchers reportedly found disease-linked clones significantly enriched in matched ankylosing spondylitis synovial fluid. A TCR beta motif of under ten highly homologous variants seemed to mark ankylosing spondylitis blood.

Between the trimmed V and J ends, which lost 0 bases and 0 bases, there was a span of 16 bases. The CDR3 totals 17 residues. CDR1 SQVTM and CDR2 ANQGSEA come from the germline V gene. Making use of molecular barcodes, quantitative 5'-RACE generated TCR beta libraries. TCRdb called the 5' RACE reads again in MiXCR, with one record for every CDR3 protein. The table shows 650,000 to 800,000 distinct CDR3 sequences, with roughly 19% occurring only once. This clonotype was detected only a few times. Its target is unknown. The chain uses TRBV29-1 and TRBJ2-3; TRBD1 might be the D (5 bases). The TCR was taken from a male donor with ankylosing spondylitis. Sample: blood, either unsorted or a sorted T cell fraction (not recorded which). DNA of the CDR3: TGCAGCGTTGAAGATGTGTCTGGCAGGGCAAGCACAGATACGCAGTATTTT. This sequence encodes CSVEDVSGRASTDTQYF.